This TCR beta chain emerged from a study of human T cells and chemical hapten exposure. The CDR3 runs to 15 residues. Trimming removed 0 bases at V and 0 bases at J, with 8 bases between. CDR1 is SGDLS and CDR2 is YYNGEE in the germline V gene. Documented time point: patch test 3, about 24 weeks after DPC sensitization. Treatment: therapeutic diphenylcyclopropenone sensitization with weekly scalp DPC. TCRdb called the RACE reads again in MiXCR, with one record for every CDR3 protein. The sample has 95,000 to 150,000 distinct CDR3 sequences, roughly 10% seen once. This clonotype appeared many times. This chain links TRBV9 with TRBJ2-3; D not certain. The starting material was whole blood, obtained in connection with sensitization to the hapten diphenylcyclopropenone (DPC). The TCR comes from a woman in her forties or fifties with alopecia areata. Some clones in this sample may be carry-over from other donors' samples. The CDR3 DNA reads TGTGCCAGCAGCGTAGGGCGGATAAGCACAGATACGCAGTATTTT. Protein: CASSVGRISTDTQYF.